The rows below give T cell receptor beta chains drawn from one sample of a study of long-term antiretroviral therapy in people with HIV. Only in-frame clones appear in the TCRdb table, and some are missing; sequencing was by immunoSEQ multiplex PCR. The sample includes fewer than 45,000 clones, roughly four fifths of them seen just once. Specimen: unsorted PBMCs, collected 0.3 years after starting antiretroviral therapy. All receptors derive from a man between 18 and 29 years old with HIV. Both conserved end residues are part of each CDR3. Fields, in order: D gene, J gene, clone size, V gene, CDR3 DNA, CDR3 protein. D genes are given only for firm matches. Not every row has a clone size; where given, it reads once, few, many or a size class.

- | TRBJ2-3 | - | TRBV18 | TGTGCCAGCTCAGAGGTGGGAGGCACAGATACGCAGTATTTT | CASSEVGGTDTQYF
TRBD2 | TRBJ2-1 | - | TRBV9 | TGTGCCAGCAGCGTAGTTCAGCGGGAAGGGGAGCAGTTCTTC | CASSVVQREGEQFF
- | TRBJ1-5 | - | TRBV6-5 | TGTGCCAGCAGTTCCCACTTAAATCAGCCCCAGCATTTT | CASSSHLNQPQHF
- | TRBJ1-1 | - | TRBV6-5 | TGTGCCAGCAGTTACTCGGCCGGGAACGTGAACACTGAAGCTTTCTTT | CASSYSAGNVNTEAFF
TRBD1 | TRBJ1-3 | - | TRBV7-9 | TGTGCCAGCAGCCATACCACTACAGGGGTTGCTGGAAACACCATATATTTT | CASSHTTTGVAGNTIYF
- | TRBJ1-1 | once | TRBV5-4 | TGTGCCAGCAGCTTGGATCCCCTCCGGAGGGACACTGAAGCTTTCTTT | CASSLDPLRRDTEAFF
- | TRBJ1-1 | - | TRBV15 | TGTGCCACCAGCAGAGTACTAAACACTGAAGCTTTCTTT | CATSRVLNTEAFF
TRBD1 | TRBJ2-5 | - | TRBV5-1 | TGCGCCAGCAGCCAGCCTTCTGGGACAGGTGAAGAGACCCAGTACTTC | CASSQPSGTGEETQYF
- | TRBJ1-2 | - | TRBV6-5 | TGTGCCAGCAGACCCAACAGGGTCTATGGCTACACCTTC | CASRPNRVYGYTF
TRBD2 | TRBJ2-5 | - | TRBV4-1 | TGCGCCAGCAGCCCGCAATCTGGACTAGCGGGGAGGGGTGAGACCCAGTACTTC | CASSPQSGLAGRGETQYF
TRBD2 | TRBJ2-1 | - | TRBV6-1 | TGTGCCAGCAAGGGTAGCGGGGTCTACAATGAGCAGTTCTTC | CASKGSGVYNEQFF
- | TRBJ2-3 | - | TRBV7-9 | TGTGCCAGCAGTCCAGGGAATTTGCGGGGTACGCAGTATTTT | CASSPGNLRGTQYF
TRBD1 | TRBJ2-1 | - | TRBV6-5 | TGTGCCAGCAGAGGACAGGGGAGGGATGAGCAGTTCTTC | CASRGQGRDEQFF
- | TRBJ2-3 | - | TRBV7-9 | TGTGCCAGCAGCTTACACACAGATACGCAGTATTTT | CASSLHTDTQYF
- | TRBJ2-7 | - | TRBV19 | TGTGCCAGTAACTATATTTATCGAATCTACGAGCAGTACTTC | CASNYIYRIYEQYF
TRBD1 | TRBJ2-7 | - | TRBV6-5 | TGTGCCAGCAGTTACTCGCGACAGGGGGCCTCCTACGAGCAGTACTTC | CASSYSRQGASYEQYF
TRBD1 | TRBJ1-1 | - | TRBV5-1 | TGCGCCAGCAGCCTTGCTGGGGACAGACTGAACACTGAAGCTTTCTTT | CASSLAGDRLNTEAFF
- | TRBJ2-5 | - | TRBV10-3 | TGTGCCATCAGGACAGAATACGAAGAGACCCAGTACTTC | CAIRTEYEETQYF
- | TRBJ2-2 | - | TRBV27 | TGTGCCAGCCTCCGGGACAACACCGGGGAGCTGTTTTTT | CASLRDNTGELFF
TRBD2 | TRBJ2-2 | - | TRBV2 | TGTGCCAGCAGTGTAACTAGCGGGAGAACCGGGGAGCTGTTTTTT | CASSVTSGRTGELFF
- | TRBJ2-7 | - | TRBV15 | TGTGCCACCAGCAGAGATAGGGGACCCTACGAGCAGTACTTC | CATSRDRGPYEQYF
TRBD1 | TRBJ2-5 | - | TRBV10-3 | TGTGCCATCAGTGAGGGGGGACAGCAAGAGACCCAGTACTTC | CAISEGGQQETQYF
TRBD2 | TRBJ2-5 | - | TRBV2 | TGTGCCAGCAGTCGAGTAGCGGGACGTACGGCCCAGTACTTC | CASSRVAGRTAQYF
- | TRBJ1-4 | - | TRBV5-6 | TGTGCCAGCAGCTTAACCACAGGGATCGGCGATGAAAAACTGTTTTTT | CASSLTTGIGDEKLFF
TRBD2 | TRBJ2-3 | - | TRBV27 | TGTGCCAGCAGTTTATTGAGGACTAGCGAACGCACAGATACGCAGTATTTT | CASSLLRTSERTDTQYF
- | TRBJ2-7 | few | TRBV29-1 | TGCAGCGTTCAATCCGGGACGTTGCTACAGGAGCAGTACTTC | CSVQSGTLLQEQYF
- | TRBJ1-5 | - | TRBV4-1 | TGCGCCAGCAGCCAAGACGGCGGCCACAATCAGCCCCAGCATTTT | CASSQDGGHNQPQHF
- | TRBJ1-1 | - | TRBV18 | TGTGCCAGCCGACCTCCGGGTGGGACTGAAGCTTTCTTT | CASRPPGGTEAFF
TRBD1 | TRBJ2-3 | - | TRBV4-1 | TGCGCCAGCAGCCCCGAACCGGGACAGGGAACAGATACGCAGTATTTT | CASSPEPGQGTDTQYF
- | TRBJ1-2 | - | TRBV7-9 | TGTGCCAGCAGCCACACAAACTATGGCTACACCTTC | CASSHTNYGYTF
- | TRBJ1-2 | few | TRBV6-5 | TGTGCCAGCAGTGACCACTATGGCTACACCTTC | CASSDHYGYTF
- | TRBJ2-7 | - | TRBV6-5 | TGTGCCAGCAGTTACGGTCGACTAGCCTACGAGCAGTACTTC | CASSYGRLAYEQYF